One sample yielded the 10 T cell receptor beta chains listed below, sequenced in a study of cytomegalovirus exposure and HLA in healthy donors. Generated by immunoSEQ multiplex PCR, the TCRdb table keeps only in-frame clones and is missing some. The sample consists of some 170,000 clones, around nine tenths of them appearing once. Material for sequencing was PBMCs. All receptors come from a man aged 30-40 years in good health and CMV-seropositive.

This rearrangement joins TRBV27 to TRBJ2-7, with TRBD1 matching over 8 bases. CDR3 length: 14 residues. Germline CDR1 MNHEY, CDR2 SMNVEV (reference sequence). V shed 5 bases and J 4 bases; nucleotides not matched to a gene: 7. The CDR3 region is CASSPGQGGYEQYF. The CDR3 DNA is TGTGCCAGCAGTCCTGGACAGGGAGGATACGAGCAGTACTTC.

The chain employs TRBV11-2 and TRBJ2-2, with unresolved D. CDR3 length: 13 amino acids. V was pared by 1 base and J by 0 bases, with 0 bases between. The germline CDR1 and CDR2 sequences are SGHAT and FQNNGV. CDR3 DNA: TGTGCCAGCAGCTTAGCGAACACCGGGGAGCTGTTTTTT. It translates to CASSLANTGELFF.

This chain connects TRBV11-1 to TRBJ2-7; 8 nucleotides match TRBD1. The CDR3 is 15 residues long. The V gene's germline CDR1 is SGHAT and CDR2 FQDESV (reference sequence). The trim removed 5 bases at V and 6 bases at J, leaving 12 bases unmatched. CDR3 nucleotide sequence: TGTGCCAGCAGCCTATCCGGACAGGGTGGGAGCGAGCAGTACTTC. Encoded protein: CASSLSGQGGSEQYF.

V usage is TRBV28 and J usage is TRBJ2-1; possible D gene TRBD2, 5 bases. Germline V gene sequence: CDR1 MDHEN, CDR2 SYDVKM. The V end lost 6 bases, the J end lost 9 bases, and 12 bases lay between the germline ends. The length of the CDR3 is 12 residues. For the CDR3, the DNA is TGTGCCAGCAGCCCACGTAGCGTTGAGCAGTTCTTC. It specifies CASSPRSVEQFF.

The CDR3 nucleotides are TGTGCCAGCAGCTTACTGAGCGGGGGGGATAATACGCAGTATTTT. Amino acids: CASSLLSGGDNTQYF. V gene TRBV7-6 combines with J gene TRBJ2-3; TRBD2 matches 10 bases. The CDR3 runs to 15 residues. The germline CDR1 and CDR2 sequences are SGHVS and FNYEAQ. The trim removed 2 bases at V and 7 bases at J, leaving 6 bases unmatched. Full variable domain (remainder filled in from reference TRBV7-6 and TRBJ2-3): GAGVSQSPRYKVTKRGQDVALRCDPISGHVSLYWYRQALGQGPEFLTYFNYEAQQDKSGLPNDRFSAERPEGSISTLTIQRTEQRDSAMYRCASSLLSGGDNTQYFGPGTRLTVL.

The V and J genes are TRBV5-1 and TRBJ2-7; 12 nucleotides align to TRBD2. V shed 0 bases, J shed 0 bases, and the junction held 4 bases outside the gene matches. This CDR3 contains 17 residues. The germline V gene encodes CDR1 SGHRS and CDR2 YFSETQ. CDR3 amino acids: CASSLGLAGATSYEQYF. The CDR3 DNA sequence: TGCGCCAGCAGCTTGGGACTAGCGGGAGCAACCTCCTACGAGCAGTACTTC.

This chain joins TRBV30 and TRBJ1-2, with 12 positions matching TRBD1. The CDR3 runs 16 residues. V shed 4 bases and J 4 bases; nucleotides not matched to a gene: 10. Germline CDR1 reads GTSNPN; CDR2 reads SVGIG (reference sequence). The CDR3 region is CAWTGTGGFLGYGYTF. CDR3 nucleotides: TGTGCCTGGACCGGGACAGGGGGCTTCCTCGGCTATGGCTACACCTTC.

The J gene is TRBJ2-4, the V gene TRBV2, with a weak D call TRBD2 (6 bases). Looked up from germline, CDR1 is SNHLY and CDR2 is FYNNEI. This CDR3 has 14 residues. Trimming took off 7 bases at V and 6 bases at J, with 16 bases between the two ends. The CDR3 loop is CASILSGFLNIQYF. The CDR3 DNA reads TGTGCCAGCATCCTTAGCGGTTTCTTAAACATTCAGTACTTC. Complete variable domain (other parts from reference TRBV2 and TRBJ2-4): EPEVTQTPSHQVTQMGQEVILRCVPISNHLYFYWYRQILGQKVEFLVSFYNNEISEKSEIFDDQFSVERPDGSNFTLKIRSTKLEDSAMYFCASILSGFLNIQYFGAGTRLSVL.

A single count supports this clone. This chain connects TRBV7-2 to TRBJ2-3; TRBD2 matches at 11 bases. The CDR3 is 15 amino acids. Germline assignment: CDR1 SGHTA and CDR2 FQGNSA. Unmatched junction bases numbered 12, after V lost 9 bases and J lost 7 bases. CDR3 DNA: TGTGCCAGTCGTATCGGACTAGCGGGTGTGAATACGCAGTATTTT. It specifies CASRIGLAGVNTQYF. Using reference TRBV7-2 and TRBJ2-3 for the parts outside the CDR3, the full variable domain is GAGVSQSPSNKVTEKGKDVELRCDPISGHTALYWYRQSLGQGLEFLIYFQGNSAPDKSGLPSDRFSAERTGGSVSTLTIQRTQQEDSAVYLCASRIGLAGVNTQYFGPGTRLTVL.

The chain carries TRBV5-1 and TRBJ1-1; no clear D gene. Germline assignment: CDR1 SGHRS and CDR2 YFSETQ. Trimming pared 4 bases from V and 0 bases from J, leaving 10 bases between. There are 14 residues in the CDR3. The CDR3 DNA is TGCGCCAGCAGCCCGCTTTTATTGAACACTGAAGCTTTCTTT. Translation gives CASSPLLLNTEAFF.